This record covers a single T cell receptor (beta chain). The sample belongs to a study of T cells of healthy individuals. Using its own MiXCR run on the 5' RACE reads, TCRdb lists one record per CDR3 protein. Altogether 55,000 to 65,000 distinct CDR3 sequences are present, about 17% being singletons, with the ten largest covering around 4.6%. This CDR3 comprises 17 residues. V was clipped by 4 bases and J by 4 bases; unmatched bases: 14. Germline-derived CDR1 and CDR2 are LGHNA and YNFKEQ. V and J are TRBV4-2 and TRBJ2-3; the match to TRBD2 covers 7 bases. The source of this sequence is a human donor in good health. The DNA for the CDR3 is TGTGCCAGCAGCCTCCAAGCGGGGACCCCCGAGGCAGATACGCAGTATTTT. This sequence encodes CASSLQAGTPEADTQYF.